These 17 T cell receptor beta chains share one sample of origin, sequenced in a study of OX40 agonist ivuxolimab in advanced cancers. Libraries were prepared by immunoSEQ multiplex PCR; TCRdb keeps only in-frame clonotypes and omits some of them. The sample lists about 19,000 clones; about 88% were seen once. Sample: CD4+ or CD8+ T cells sorted from blood, taken in a trial of the OX40 agonist ivuxolimab. Source of these receptors: an adult with an advanced solid tumor such as melanoma, head and neck, liver or kidney cancer.

The chain employs TRBV9 and TRBJ1-6; 11 bases map to TRBD1. The CDR3 totals 14 residues. Trimming at V came to 3 bases and at J to 10 bases, leaving 3 bases not matched to a gene. Germline V gene lookup returns CDR1 SGDLS and CDR2 YYNGEE. CDR3: CASSDGQGASPLHF. The CDR3 DNA follows: TGTGCCAGCAGCGACGGACAGGGGGCGTCACCCCTCCACTTT.

The chain recombines TRBV5-1 with TRBJ2-3, with D possibly TRBD2 on 6 matching bases. CDR1 SGHRS and CDR2 YFSETQ come from the germline V gene. V lost 2 bases to trimming and J lost 2 bases, with 9 bases between them. CDR3 length: 14 amino acids. CDR3 in amino acids: CASSFGGVTDTQYF. CDR3 in DNA: TGCGCCAGCAGCTTCGGGGGAGTCACAGATACGCAGTATTTT.

J is TRBJ2-7 and V is TRBV28; the match to TRBD1 covers 7 bases. Germline CDR1 and CDR2: MDHEN and SYDVKM. The V gene end was trimmed by 5 bases and the J gene end by 4 bases; junction bases not matched to a gene: 20. The CDR3 is made up of 18 amino acids. The CDR3 protein is CASSPRTQGPALAYEQYF. The CDR3 DNA follows: TGTGCCAGCAGTCCACGTACACAGGGGCCTGCACTGGCTTACGAGCAGTACTTC.

This clone appeared a single time. The junction departs from germline at one end; a sequencing error may be responsible. The gene calls are TRBV5-1 and TRBJ2-7, with 8 bases aligning to TRBD1. The CDR3 is 12 amino acids. Germline V CDR1 and CDR2: SGHRS, YFSETQ. CDR3 residues: CASSWTGYERYF. The DNA of the CDR3 is TGCGCCAGCAGCTGGACAGGGTACGAGCGGTACTTC.

V and J are TRBV27 and TRBJ1-1, with D perhaps matching TRBD1 (5 bases). The length of the CDR3 is 14 residues. Germline V gene data show CDR1 as MNHEY and CDR2 as SMNVEV (reference sequence). The V and J ends lost 3 bases and 1 base respectively, with 9 bases between them. CDR3 nucleotide sequence: TGTGCCAGCAGTTTCTTGGGGGAGAACACTGAAGCTTTCTTT. Its translation: CASSFLGENTEAFF.

This sequence joins TRBV7-2 and TRBJ2-3; no firm D call. V was pared by 0 bases and J by 0 bases, with 7 bases between. Germline-derived CDR1 and CDR2 are SGHTA and FQGNSA. The CDR3 is made up of 15 amino acids. The CDR3 spells CASSLAVSSTDTQYF. The CDR3 nucleotides are TGTGCCAGCAGCTTAGCCGTGTCTAGCACAGATACGCAGTATTTT.

The CDR3, as DNA: TGTGCCAGCTCAACCGGACAGTCTCCTACCGAGCAGTACTTC. Protein: CASSTGQSPTEQYF. The chain employs TRBV18 and TRBJ2-7; perhaps TRBD1 as D (6 bases). V dropped 5 bases and J dropped 6 bases, with 17 bases sitting between them. Germline V lookup: CDR1 KGHSH, CDR2 LQKENI. The CDR3 sequence is 14 residues long.

The V and J genes are TRBV7-6 and TRBJ2-1; TRBD2 matches at 7 bases. V was pared by 2 bases and J by 7 bases, with 5 bases of the junction left unmatched. This CDR3 is 14 amino acids long. From germline, CDR1 is SGHVS and CDR2 FNYEAQ. CDR3 sequence reads: CASSLPGGANEQFF. CDR3 in DNA: TGTGCCAGCAGCTTACCGGGGGGAGCGAATGAGCAGTTCTTC.

The sample holds a few counts of this clone. The chain carries TRBV6-5 and TRBJ2-2, with unresolved D. CDR3 length: 13 residues. With 6 bases removed from V and 7 bases from J, the gap between germline ends came to 12 bases. Germline V CDR1 and CDR2: MNHEY, SVGAGI. CDR3 sequence: CASRPLLVGELFF. In nucleotides, the CDR3 is TGTGCCAGCAGACCCTTGCTGGTCGGGGAGCTGTTTTTT.

By frequency in the sample, this clone is hyperexpanded. The chain combines TRBV27 with TRBJ1-4, with 7 bases matching TRBD1. The trim removed 6 bases at V and 6 bases at J, leaving 13 bases unmatched. Germline V CDR1 and CDR2: MNHEY, SMNVEV (reference sequence). The CDR3 consists of 16 residues. The CDR3 DNA follows: TGTGCCAGCAGCCCCTTAGTCAGGGGGATTGATGAAAAACTGTTTTTT. This sequence encodes CASSPLVRGIDEKLFF.

In the case of this clone: One end of the junction varies from germline; a read error may be responsible. The chain uses TRBV27 and TRBJ2-1; no firm D call. CDR3 length: 12 amino acids. CDR1 and CDR2 from the germline V gene are MNHEY and SMNVEV (reference sequence). CDR3 loop: CAGSLEGNEQFF. For the CDR3, the DNA is TGTGCCGGCAGTTTAGAAGGGAATGAGCAGTTCTTC.

The chain has TRBV6-5 and TRBJ1-4, with 7 positions matching TRBD1. CDR3 length: 15 amino acids. Germline-derived CDR1 and CDR2 are MNHEY and SVGAGI. V lost 6 bases to trimming and J lost 3 bases; unmatched junction nucleotides: 7. CDR3 nucleotide sequence: TGTGCCAGCAGGGGGGGAGGGGGCCCTAATGAAAAACTGTTTTTT. This encodes CASRGGGGPNEKLFF.

The rearrangement uses TRBV19 and TRBJ2-7, with 8 bases fitting TRBD1. The length of the CDR3 is 14 residues. V shed 6 bases, J shed 5 bases, and the junction held 9 bases outside the gene matches. Germline loops: CDR1 LNHDA, CDR2 SQIVND (reference sequence). CDR3 sequence: CASSLDRDSHEQYF. In DNA, the CDR3 is TGTGCCAGTAGCCTGGACAGGGATAGCCACGAGCAGTACTTC.

The chain uses TRBV4-2 and TRBJ2-7, with D possibly being TRBD1 or TRBD2 (6 bases each). CDR1 is LGHNA, CDR2 YNFKEQ, per germline. Trimming removed 1 base from V and 2 bases from J, with 12 bases in between. There are 15 residues in the CDR3. The CDR3 loop reads CASSQVGGTPYEQYF. The CDR3 DNA follows: TGTGCCAGCAGCCAAGTTGGCGGGACACCCTACGAGCAGTACTTC.

This clone was seen once. The rearrangement uses TRBV7-9 and TRBJ2-3; D not certain. Germline CDR1 and CDR2: SEHNR and FQNEAQ (reference sequence). V shed 3 bases and J shed 2 bases, with 12 bases lying between them. CDR3 size: 15 residues. CDR3 amino acids: CASSLPPGPTDTQYF. CDR3 DNA sequence: TGTGCCAGCAGCTTGCCGCCAGGTCCCACAGATACGCAGTATTTT.

The V gene is TRBV9, the J gene TRBJ2-7; TRBD1 matches 8 bases. CDR3 length equals 13 residues. Germline assignment: CDR1 SGDLS and CDR2 YYNGEE. The V and J ends lost 0 bases and 5 bases, in that order; junction bases with no gene match: 1. The CDR3 sequence is CASSVGQGHEQYF. DNA for the CDR3: TGTGCCAGCAGCGTAGGACAGGGGCACGAGCAGTACTTC.

This clone was observed once. The DNA for the CDR3 is TGTGCCAGTAGTATCATAGCGGACAATGAGCAGTTCTTC. It translates to CASSIIADNEQFF. This chain links TRBV19 with TRBJ2-1; tentatively, D is TRBD2 (6 bases). The CDR3 loop spans 13 amino acids. Germline assignment: CDR1 LNHDA and CDR2 SQIVND (reference sequence). V shed 3 bases and J shed 5 bases, with 8 bases lying between them.